The clone carrying this TCR beta chain was detected ten times or more. Its antigen is unidentified. This sample stems from a study of regulatory T cells in long-lasting Graves disease. Findings and caveats of the study: With persistent disease, TRBV28, TRBJ1-2 and TRBJ2-5 were the favored segments. What was studied was peripheral blood only, and not thyroid tissue. The study found lower TCR diversity in persistent Graves' patients than in newly diagnosed ones. Shared public clonotypes totalled 2,741 in persistent patients, compared with just under 1,000 in new patients.

For TCR beta, libraries came from iRepertoire HTBI primers and Arm-PCR of CDR3 regions. TCRdb re-called the multiplex PCR reads through MiXCR, storing one row per CDR3 protein. Of roughly 220,000 distinct CDR3 sequences in the sample, 15% to 20% were seen once. CDR3 length: 17 amino acids. Germline assignment: CDR1 SGHAT and CDR2 FQNNGV. Germline trimming cut 5 bases from V and 2 bases from J; bases unmatched to any gene: 14. Time point of the sample: newly diagnosed GD, antithyroid drugs for less than 3 months. From RNA extracted from PBMCs, the TCR library was made. The clonotype was recovered from a female donor with Graves disease. This chain links TRBV11-2 with TRBJ2-5, with TRBD2 identical over 7 bases. This specimen was peripheral blood mononuclear cells (PBMCs), taken at new diagnosis, from a patient treated with antithyroid drugs. CDR3 DNA sequence: TGTGCCAGCAGCCCAGGGAGGGGTTTTAGCGCACAAGAGACCCAGTACTTC. Protein: CASSPGRGFSAQETQYF.